These 16 T cell receptor beta chains were sequenced from one sample in a study of T-cell reconstitution after alpha-beta-depleted transplantation in children (dated by TCRdb to the mid-2010s). The treatment or condition label of this sample denotes: allogeneic hematopoietic cell transplantation with graft depleted of TCRalphabeta T cells and CD19 B cells. Receptor amplification or capture employed PCR. Sequencing instrument: Illumina HiSeq 2500. TCR libraries were prepared with molecular barcoding, using unique molecular identifiers to normalize TCRbeta repertoire quantification. The public reads were reanalyzed by TCRdb: fastp trimming at Q25, MiXCR alignment, in-frame beta chains only. Each record represents a unique CDR3 protein, reported with the most common genes and DNA among its rows. The sample yields 450,000 to 550,000 distinct CDR3 sequences; approximately 10% were counted once. The top ten hold 14% of the sample.

The material sequenced was PBMCs, mostly from graft donor cells, taken 180 days after TCRalphabeta/CD19-depleted stem cell transplant. These receptors originate from a female patient aged 2-9 years who had a stem cell transplant for aplastic anemia, so the T cells may come from the graft donor.

V usage is TRBV5-8 and J usage is TRBJ1-2; D is ambiguous. CDR3 length: 13 residues. Per germline, CDR1 SGHTS and CDR2 YDEGEE. The V and J ends lost 1 base and 0 bases respectively, with 4 bases between them. CDR3 sequence: CASSLLANYGYTF. For the CDR3, the DNA is TGTGCCAGCAGCTTGCTCGCTAACTATGGCTACACCTTC.

V gene TRBV7-2 combines with J gene TRBJ2-5; D may be TRBD2 (6 bases). The germline gives CDR1 SGHTA, CDR2 FQGNSA. Trimming cost V 4 bases and J 4 bases, with 13 bases left between them. This CDR3 comprises 14 residues. CDR3 sequence: CASSSTRDLETQYF. Here the CDR3 DNA reads TGTGCCAGCAGCTCGACTAGGGACCTAGAGACCCAGTACTTC. The variable domain in full, with the rest retrieved from reference TRBV7-2 and TRBJ2-5, is GAGVSQSPSNKVTEKGKDVELRCDPISGHTALYWYRQSLGQGLEFLIYFQGNSAPDKSGLPSDRFSAERTGGSVSTLTIQRTQQEDSAVYLCASSSTRDLETQYFGPGTRLLVL.

This clonotype was seen more than once but under ten times. The rearrangement links TRBV10-3 to TRBJ2-1; a possible D gene is TRBD1 (5 bases). Germline V lookup: CDR1 ENHRY, CDR2 SYGVKD. Trimming took 2 bases from V and 4 from J, leaving 15 bases between them. The CDR3 totals 16 residues. CDR3 residues: CAISEGAQAIYNEQFF. CDR3 DNA: TGTGCCATCAGTGAGGGGGCTCAAGCTATTTACAATGAGCAGTTCTTC.

There are a few counts of this clonotype. The V call is TRBV9, the J call TRBJ2-5; 8 bases align to TRBD2. After removal of 6 bases from V and 2 bases from J, the junction contained 6 bases not matched to a gene. The CDR3 extends over 14 amino acids. The germline V gene encodes CDR1 SGDLS and CDR2 YYNGEE. CDR3 sequence: CASTSGRGQETQYF. The CDR3 nucleotides read TGTGCCAGCACGTCCGGGAGGGGTCAAGAGACCCAGTACTTC. Variable domain in full (rest from reference TRBV9 and TRBJ2-5): DSGVTQTPKHLITATGQRVTLRCSPRSGDLSVYWYQQSLDQGLQFLIQYYNGEERAKGNILERFSAQQFPDLHSELNLSSLELGDSALYFCASTSGRGQETQYFGPGTRLLVL.

This clonotype was recorded a few times. This chain joins TRBV11-2 and TRBJ1-1; tentative D call: TRBD1 (6 bases). This CDR3 contains 18 residues. The germline V gene encodes CDR1 SGHAT and CDR2 FQNNGV. Trimming removed 1 base from V and 4 bases from J, with 22 bases in between. The DNA for the CDR3 is TGTGCCAGCAGCTTAGTTCCAGGGGCAATAATGGGGAGCACTGAAGCTTTCTTT. Translation gives CASSLVPGAIMGSTEAFF.

This clonotype has a handful of counts. The chain employs TRBV4-1 and TRBJ1-3; tentative D call: TRBD1 (6 bases). The V gene lost 0 bases and the J gene lost 2 bases, with 11 bases spanning the gap. The CDR3 totals 16 residues. CDR1 and CDR2 from the germline V gene are MGHRA and YSYEKL. This chain's CDR3 is CASSQDPRGAGNTIYF. CDR3 nucleotide sequence: TGCGCCAGCAGCCAAGATCCCAGGGGAGCTGGAAACACCATATATTTT.

The sample holds many counts of this clonotype. V usage is TRBV6-5 and J usage is TRBJ2-6; 7 nucleotides agree with TRBD1. The V segment lost 6 bases and the J segment 4 bases; nucleotides outside the gene matches: 6. Germline V CDR1 and CDR2: MNHEY, SVGAGI. The CDR3 sequence is 15 residues long. CDR3 DNA sequence: TGTGCCAGCAGCCCCGACAGGGCCGGGGCCAACGTCCTGACTTTC. Translated, it gives CASSPDRAGANVLTF.

This clonotype was counted between two and nine times. V gene TRBV15 combines with J gene TRBJ1-5; D gene uncertain. V dropped 0 bases and J dropped 4 bases, with 1 base sitting between them. The germline V gene has CDR1 LNHNV and CDR2 YYDKDF (reference sequence). There are 12 residues in the CDR3. The CDR3 bases are TGTGCCACCAGCAGAGAGAATCAGCCCCAGCATTTT. This encodes CATSRENQPQHF.

The V call is TRBV7-3, the J call TRBJ2-5, with D perhaps matching TRBD1 (6 bases). Germline-derived CDR1 and CDR2 are SGHTA and FQGTGA. Trimming took 4 bases from V and 4 from J, leaving 10 bases between them. The length of the CDR3 is 13 residues. CDR3 nucleotide sequence: TGTGCCAGCAGCTCCAGGGGAAGAGAGACCCAGTACTTC. Its protein is CASSSRGRETQYF.

This clonotype was counted a few times. The chain has TRBV3-1 and TRBJ2-1, with D tentatively TRBD2 (6 bases). Trimming shortened V by 3 bases and J by 0 bases, and 12 bases separated the two germline ends. The CDR3 runs 16 residues. The germline gives CDR1 LGHDT, CDR2 YNNKEL (reference sequence). The CDR3 DNA follows: TGTGCCAGCAGCCAGAGGGACTTCAGCTCCTACAATGAGCAGTTCTTC. Translated, it gives CASSQRDFSSYNEQFF.

The rearrangement uses TRBV5-1 and TRBJ1-1; D is undetermined. CDR1 and CDR2 (germline): SGHRS, YFSETQ. The CDR3 contains 14 residues. V was shortened by 1 base and J by 4 bases, with 11 bases between the two germline ends. In nucleotides, the CDR3 is TGCGCCAGCAGCTTGAGGCAGGCGGGCACTGAAGCTTTCTTT. This codes for CASSLRQAGTEAFF.

This clonotype was detected only a few times. The CDR3 DNA is TGTGCCTGGAGTCACAGGGGTCCCCCCTACGAGCAGTACTTC. It specifies CAWSHRGPPYEQYF. This rearrangement joins TRBV30 to TRBJ2-7, with 7 bases identical to TRBD1. The CDR3 is made up of 14 amino acids. Germline V lookup: CDR1 GTSNPN, CDR2 SVGIG (reference sequence). J gave up 2 bases and V 2 bases, and 6 bases lay outside the gene matches.

This chain links TRBV12-3 or TRBV12-4 with TRBJ2-1; 10 positions match TRBD2. The trim removed 4 bases at V and 6 bases at J, leaving 9 bases unmatched. The CDR3 length is 16 residues. The CDR3 here is CASSSIAGGGPNEQFF. The CDR3 DNA is TGTGCCAGCAGTTCTATAGCGGGAGGTGGCCCCAATGAGCAGTTCTTC.

This clonotype was counted ten times or more. The J gene is TRBJ1-2, the V gene TRBV24-1; D is unresolved. V shed 0 bases and J shed 4 bases, with 8 bases lying between them. The length of the CDR3 is 14 residues. From germline, CDR1 is KGHDR and CDR2 SFDVKD. This CDR3 reads CATSDLGQAYGYTF. The CDR3 DNA follows: TGTGCCACCAGTGATTTGGGGCAGGCCTATGGCTACACCTTC.

This clonotype was seen only a few times. The chain combines TRBV29-1 with TRBJ2-4; D is possibly TRBD2 (5 bases). This CDR3 comprises 13 residues. V lost 4 bases to trimming and J lost 1 base, with 8 bases between them. The V gene's germline CDR1 is SQVTM and CDR2 ANQGSEA. This chain's CDR3 is CSVAGGAKNIQYF. In DNA form, the CDR3 reads TGCAGCGTTGCAGGCGGGGCCAAAAACATTCAGTACTTC.

The rearrangement uses TRBV20-1 and TRBJ2-1; 11 bases align to TRBD2. CDR1 and CDR2 from the germline V gene are DFQATT and SNEGSKA (reference sequence). This CDR3 is 18 amino acids long. Trimming at V came to 1 base and at J to 5 bases, leaving 13 bases not matched to a gene. The CDR3, as DNA: TGCAGTGCTAGAGGGGGCCCGGGGCTAGCGGGAGGCAACAATGAGCAGTTCTTC. Amino acid sequence: CSARGGPGLAGGNNEQFF.